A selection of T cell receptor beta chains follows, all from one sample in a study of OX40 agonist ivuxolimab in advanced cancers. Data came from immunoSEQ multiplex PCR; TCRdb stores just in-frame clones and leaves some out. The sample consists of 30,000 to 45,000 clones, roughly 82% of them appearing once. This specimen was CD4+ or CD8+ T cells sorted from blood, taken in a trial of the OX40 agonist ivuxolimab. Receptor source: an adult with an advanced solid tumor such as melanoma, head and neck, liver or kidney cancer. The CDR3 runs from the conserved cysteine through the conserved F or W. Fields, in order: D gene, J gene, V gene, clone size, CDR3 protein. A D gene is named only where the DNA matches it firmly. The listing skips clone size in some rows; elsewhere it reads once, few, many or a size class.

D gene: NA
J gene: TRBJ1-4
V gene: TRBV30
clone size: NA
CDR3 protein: CAWSGGHLQKLFF

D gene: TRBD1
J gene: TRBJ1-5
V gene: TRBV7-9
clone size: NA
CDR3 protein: CASSSRTTGSNQPQHF

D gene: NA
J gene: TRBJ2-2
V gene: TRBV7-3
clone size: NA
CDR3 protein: CASSSEGLNTGELFF

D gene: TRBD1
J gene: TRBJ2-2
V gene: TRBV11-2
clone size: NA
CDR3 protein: CASSKDRASGELFF

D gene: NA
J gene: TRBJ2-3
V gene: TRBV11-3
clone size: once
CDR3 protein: CASSLGETTDTQYF

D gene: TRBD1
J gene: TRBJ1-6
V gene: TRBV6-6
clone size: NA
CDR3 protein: CASSTGVNHPLHF

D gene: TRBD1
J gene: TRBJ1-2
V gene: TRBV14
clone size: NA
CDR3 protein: CASSQGQGIYGYTF

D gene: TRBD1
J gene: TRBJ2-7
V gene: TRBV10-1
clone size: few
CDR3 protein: CASSESGGYEQYF

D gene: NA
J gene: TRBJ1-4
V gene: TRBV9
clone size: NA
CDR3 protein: CASSEQATNEKLFF

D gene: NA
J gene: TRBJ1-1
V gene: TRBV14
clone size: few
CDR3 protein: CASSSVGTEAFF

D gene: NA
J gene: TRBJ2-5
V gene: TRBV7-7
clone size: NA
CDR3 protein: CASSLLAGQETQYF

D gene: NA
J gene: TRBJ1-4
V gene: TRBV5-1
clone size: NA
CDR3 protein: CASSLQNEKLFF

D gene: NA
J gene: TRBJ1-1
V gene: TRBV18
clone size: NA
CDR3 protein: CASSPNFMNTEAFF

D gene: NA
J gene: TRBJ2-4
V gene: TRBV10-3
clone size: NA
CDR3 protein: CAISVGSGRNIQYF